This T cell receptor (beta chain) emerged from a study of T-cell memory formation after mild COVID-19 (dated by TCRdb to the early 2020s). The study in broad terms: TCR sequence clusters from the two donors were largely donor specific. The cohort was made up of two young adult volunteers, one female and one male, who were previously healthy. In a couple of donors, T-cell clones that expanded and contracted after mild COVID-19 were tracked by sequencing TCRalpha and TCRbeta repertoires over time.

The reads were generated on an Illumina NovaSeq 6000. TCRalpha and TCRbeta cDNA libraries were constructed by 5'RACE with constant-segment primers, with sample barcodes and unique molecular identifiers being introduced. RNA was extracted from every sample with Trizol reagent. Libraries were amplified in two PCR steps, with a second sample barcode and Illumina TruSeq adapters added in the second step. Sequencing of the libraries was done on an Illumina NovaSeq, producing 2 x 150 bp paired-end reads. The authors' analysis ran thus. Demultiplexing of reads and collapsing into UMI-guided consensus sequences were performed with migec v1.2.7. With mixcr v2.1.11, UMI consensuses were aligned to TRA and TRB V and J templates and assembled into clonotypes. Clonotypes were classified as expanded or contracted when called significant by both edgeR and NoisET, with noise models trained on biological replicates. For edgeR calls, a false discovery rate-adjusted p below 0.01 and a log2 fold-change threshold of 1 were applied. PCA with hierarchical clustering of max-normalized trajectories of the 1000 most abundant clonotypes was used as exploratory dynamics analysis. Separately sequenced CD4+ and CD8+ repertoires were used to assign the CD4 or CD8 phenotype of responding clones. Starting from the raw public reads, TCRdb applied fastp trimming at Q25, assembled clones with MiXCR and retained in-frame beta chains. Rows are unified per CDR3 protein, each entry keeping the most common DNA and genes. TCRdb, not the authors, supplied the V and J calls. Within this sample are almost 550,000 distinct CDR3 sequences, with roughly 20% of them counted one time only. The top ten hold under 15% of the sample.

Ficoll-Paque density gradient centrifugation was the method used to isolate PBMCs. From the germline V gene, CDR1 is MNHEY and CDR2 is SVGAGI. Measured from the cysteine to the phenylalanine, the CDR3 is 15 residues long. The CDR3 DNA has 45 bases and is translated from base 1. A distance of 9 bases separates the germline ends of V and J, which lose 6 bases and 0 bases respectively. This clonotype occurred a few times. The antigen it recognizes is unknown. No base qualities exist here, and no much larger clone lies one base off it. Broader findings and caveats from the paper: Clones that contracted from day 15 to 85 showed balanced CD4/CD8 phenotypes, whereas a second wave of clones that expanded from day 15 to 37 leaned towards CD4+. SARS-CoV-2 specificity was not confirmed for the second-wave clones peaking on day 37. Contracting CD4+ clones were found mainly in CM and EM memory subsets, while CD8+ clones were enriched in EMRA. Some responding clones were detected in pre-infection memory, which suggested that pre-existing cross-reactive memory T cells had joined the SARS-CoV-2 response. The study included only a couple of mild cases, and larger cohorts that include severe cases with pre-infection samples were judged to be necessary.

The sequenced sample consisted of PBMCs or a T cell subset sorted from them (not recorded which). The clonotype was recovered from an adult woman who had mild COVID-19 (a few samples of this study predate the infection). The sample titles of this study are shuffled in the database, so cell type and time point are left out; the donor was told from shared clones. The chain links TRBV6-5 with TRBJ1-6; too little of a D gene remains to name it. The CDR3 region reads CASSPLVSYNSPLHF. The sequence in DNA is TGTGCCAGCAGCCCCCTGGTCTCCTATAATTCACCCCTCCACTTT.